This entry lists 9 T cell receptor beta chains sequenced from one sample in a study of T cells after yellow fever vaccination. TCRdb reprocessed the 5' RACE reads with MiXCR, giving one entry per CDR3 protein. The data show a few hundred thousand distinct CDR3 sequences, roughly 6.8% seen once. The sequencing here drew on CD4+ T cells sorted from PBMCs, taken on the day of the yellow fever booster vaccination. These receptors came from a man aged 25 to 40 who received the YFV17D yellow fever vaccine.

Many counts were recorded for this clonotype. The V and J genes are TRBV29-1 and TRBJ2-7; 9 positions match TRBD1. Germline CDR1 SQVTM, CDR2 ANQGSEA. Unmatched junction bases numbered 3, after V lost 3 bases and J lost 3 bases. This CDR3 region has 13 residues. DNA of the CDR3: TGCAGCGTTGAGGGGACAGGGAACTACGAGCAGTACTTC. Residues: CSVEGTGNYEQYF.

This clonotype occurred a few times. The CDR3 loop is CSARGLAETTGELFF. The CDR3 coding sequence is TGCAGTGCTAGGGGACTAGCGGAAACGACCGGGGAGCTGTTTTTT. The gene calls are TRBV20-1 and TRBJ2-2; 11 bases align to TRBD2. Per the germline V gene, CDR1 is DFQATT and CDR2 is SNEGSKA (reference sequence). The CDR3 contains 15 residues. Trimming removed 3 bases from V and 5 bases from J; junction bases left unmatched: 5.

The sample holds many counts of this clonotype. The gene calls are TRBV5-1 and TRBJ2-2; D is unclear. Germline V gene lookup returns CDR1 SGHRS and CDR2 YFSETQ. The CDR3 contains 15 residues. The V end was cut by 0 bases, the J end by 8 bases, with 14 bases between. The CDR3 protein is CASSLAGLMRGELFF. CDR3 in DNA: TGCGCCAGCAGCTTGGCCGGGTTAATGAGAGGGGAGCTGTTTTTT.

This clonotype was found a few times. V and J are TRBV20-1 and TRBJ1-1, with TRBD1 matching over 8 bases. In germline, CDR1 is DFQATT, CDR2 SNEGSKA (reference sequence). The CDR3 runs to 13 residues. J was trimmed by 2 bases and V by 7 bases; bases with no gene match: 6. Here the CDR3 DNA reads TGCAGTGGATTGACAGGGGTAAACACTGAAGCTTTCTTT. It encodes CSGLTGVNTEAFF.

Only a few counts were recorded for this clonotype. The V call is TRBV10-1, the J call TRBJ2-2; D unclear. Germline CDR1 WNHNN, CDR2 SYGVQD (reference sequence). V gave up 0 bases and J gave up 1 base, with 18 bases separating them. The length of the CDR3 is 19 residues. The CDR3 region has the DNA TGCGCCAGCAGTGAGTCCGCGATGGTAGCAGCCGGGAACACCGGGGAGCTGTTTTTT. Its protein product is CASSESAMVAAGNTGELFF.

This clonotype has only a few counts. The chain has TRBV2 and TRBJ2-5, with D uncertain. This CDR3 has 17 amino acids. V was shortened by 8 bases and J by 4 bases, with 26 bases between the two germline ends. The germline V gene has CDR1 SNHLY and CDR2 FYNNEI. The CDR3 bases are TGTGCCAGCGTCTCCCCCGGAGACCCCTTAGCACGAGAGACCCAGTACTTC. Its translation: CASVSPGDPLARETQYF.

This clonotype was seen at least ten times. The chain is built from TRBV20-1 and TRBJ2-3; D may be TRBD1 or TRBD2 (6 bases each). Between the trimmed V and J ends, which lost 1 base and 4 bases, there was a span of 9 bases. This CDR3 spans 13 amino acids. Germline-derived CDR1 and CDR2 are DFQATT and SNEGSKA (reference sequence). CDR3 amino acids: CSARVGGADTQYF. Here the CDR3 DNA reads TGCAGTGCTAGAGTGGGGGGCGCAGATACGCAGTATTTT.

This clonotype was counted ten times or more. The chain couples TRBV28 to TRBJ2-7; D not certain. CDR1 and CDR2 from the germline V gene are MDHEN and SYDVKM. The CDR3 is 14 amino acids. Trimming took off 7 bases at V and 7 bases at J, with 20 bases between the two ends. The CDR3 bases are TGTGCCAGCATTTCAGGCAGTTACCACTCGGAGCAGTACTTC. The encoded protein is CASISGSYHSEQYF.

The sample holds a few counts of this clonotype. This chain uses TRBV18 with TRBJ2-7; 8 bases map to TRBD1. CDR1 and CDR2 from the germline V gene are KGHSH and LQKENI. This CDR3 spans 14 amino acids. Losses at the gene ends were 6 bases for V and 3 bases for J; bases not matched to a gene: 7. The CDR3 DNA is TGTGCCAGCTCCGCACAGGGGGTTCACTACGAGCAGTACTTC. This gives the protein CASSAQGVHYEQYF.